These T cell receptor beta chains were read from a single sample in a study of T cell responses to AZD1222 COVID-19 vaccine. This table comes from immunoSEQ multiplex PCR, and its TCRdb copy is limited to in-frame clones, with some not included. The table has 150,000 to 190,000 clones, more than 90% seen once. The sample in question was peripheral blood, obtained 28 days after the second AZD1222 dose. Receptor source: an adult who received the AZD1222 COVID-19 vaccine. Both conserved end residues are trimmed from each CDR3. D genes are given only for firm matches. Clone sizes are given selectively: once, few, many, or a class where the clone is expanded.

d_gene | v_gene | abundance | CDR3aa
NA | TRBV28 | NA | ASSTWGVGNTEAF
NA | TRBV19 | few | ASSVSINRGYEQY
NA | TRBV28 | NA | ASSFGRVSSYEQY
NA | TRBV19 | few | ASSLQGPAGANVLT
NA | TRBV14 | NA | ASSQGSLTLH
NA | TRBV28 | once | ASSFFSGSSYIEQF
NA | TRBV3-1/TRBV3-2 | NA | ASSQGPLDTIY
TRBD1 | TRBV7-2 | NA | ASSSRGTGVGEAF
TRBD1 | TRBV14 | NA | ASSQWGGGGSLDTEAF
TRBD2 | TRBV10-2 | once | ASRSGTSGLSSYEQY
TRBD2 | TRBV28 | NA | ATSWGASGKETQY
NA | TRBV12-3/TRBV12-4 | NA | ASSSFNTEAF
NA | TRBV3-1/TRBV3-2 | NA | ASSQRDFQETQY
TRBD2 | TRBV5-1 | once | ASTPTSGYNEQF
NA | TRBV28 | NA | ASMPNYRGGRAHDEQF
NA | TRBV4-2 | NA | ASSQGVLADTQY
NA | TRBV6-7 | NA | ASTIRGDTQY
NA | TRBV6-1 | NA | ASSEVRGSPVNGGYT
NA | TRBV19 | NA | ASSSGGPTEAF
TRBD2 | TRBV5-1 | NA | ASSPGTSGPRDTQY
TRBD1 | TRBV19 | NA | ASSSRDRSTDTQY
TRBD2 | TRBV27 | NA | ASSLTGLAKGNEQF
NA | TRBV5-1 | NA | ASSRDDYTGELF
TRBD1 | TRBV9 | NA | ASSPRQGAATDTQY
NA | TRBV24-1 | once | ATSRALGTDTQY
NA | TRBV18 | NA | ASSERANTEAF
NA | TRBV2 | NA | ASTLGQPPYGYT
NA | TRBV19 | NA | ASRGPGGYTEAF
TRBD2 | TRBV5-1 | NA | ASQTSGGSEDTQY
NA | TRBV11-3 | NA | ASSLRSTANTGELF
TRBD1 | TRBV30 | NA | AWSTGTGSYEQY
TRBD1 | TRBV19 | NA | ASSLQDRADTEAF
NA | TRBV24-1 | NA | ATSDLTSSSYNEQF
NA | TRBV6-5 | NA | ASKVNSQETQY
NA | TRBV7-2 | NA | ASSGGRRTNEKLF
TRBD1 | TRBV11-2 | NA | ASSPRTGFNEKLF
NA | TRBV28 | NA | ASSTYLIQPQH
NA | TRBV6-5 | NA | ASRGLYFSEQF
NA | TRBV19 | NA | ASTQTGGPGNTIY
TRBD1 | TRBV28 | NA | ASGGQFNEQF
TRBD1 | TRBV3-1/TRBV3-2 | NA | ASSQDGTANTGELF
NA | TRBV19 | NA | ASSKLQDKGDTGELF
NA | TRBV19 | NA | ASSPGVYEQY
NA | TRBV21-1 | NA | ASSKRGGPIYEQY
TRBD1 | TRBV10-3 | NA | AISENGQGDEQY
NA | TRBV3-1/TRBV3-2 | NA | ASKDSNGYTQY
NA | TRBV7-3 | NA | ASSLNSMNTEAF
NA | TRBV7-9 | NA | ASSLVGHTNTEAF
NA | TRBV7-6 | NA | ASSLGNPLSSYEQY
NA | TRBV14 | once | ASSQAGSYNQPQH
TRBD1 | TRBV9 | NA | ASSLDAGQGGIQY
TRBD2 | TRBV27 | NA | ASSLSLAGYEQY
NA | TRBV27 | NA | ASSFRVSYEQY
TRBD1 | TRBV29-1 | NA | SVVSDRRGYT